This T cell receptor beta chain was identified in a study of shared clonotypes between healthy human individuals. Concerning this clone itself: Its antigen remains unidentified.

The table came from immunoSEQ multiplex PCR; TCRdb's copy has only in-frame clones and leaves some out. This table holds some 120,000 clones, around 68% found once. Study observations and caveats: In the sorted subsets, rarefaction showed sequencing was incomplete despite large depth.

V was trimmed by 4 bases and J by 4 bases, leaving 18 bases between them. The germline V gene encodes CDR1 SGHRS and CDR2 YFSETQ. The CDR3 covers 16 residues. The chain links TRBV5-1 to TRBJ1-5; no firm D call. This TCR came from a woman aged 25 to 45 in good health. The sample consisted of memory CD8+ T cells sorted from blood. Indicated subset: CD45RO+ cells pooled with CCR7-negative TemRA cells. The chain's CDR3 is CASSPGSVYGNQPQHF. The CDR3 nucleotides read TGCGCCAGCAGCCCTGGATCCGTTTATGGGAATCAGCCCCAGCATTTT.